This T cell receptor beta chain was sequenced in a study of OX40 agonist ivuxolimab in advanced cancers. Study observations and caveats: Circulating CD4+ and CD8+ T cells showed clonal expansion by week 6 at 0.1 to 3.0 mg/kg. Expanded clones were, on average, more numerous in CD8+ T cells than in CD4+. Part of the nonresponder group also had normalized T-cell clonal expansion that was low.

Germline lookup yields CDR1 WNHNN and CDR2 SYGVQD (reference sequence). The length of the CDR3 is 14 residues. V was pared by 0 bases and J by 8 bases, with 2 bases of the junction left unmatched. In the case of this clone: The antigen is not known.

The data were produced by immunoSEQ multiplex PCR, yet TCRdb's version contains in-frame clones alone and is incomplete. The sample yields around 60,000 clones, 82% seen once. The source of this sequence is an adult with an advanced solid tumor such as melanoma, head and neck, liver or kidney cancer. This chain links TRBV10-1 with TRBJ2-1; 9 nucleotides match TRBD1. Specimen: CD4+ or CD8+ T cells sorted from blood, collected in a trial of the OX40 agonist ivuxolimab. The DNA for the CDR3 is TGCGCCAGCAGTGAGTCGAACAGGGGGCATGAGCAGTTCTTC. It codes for CASSESNRGHEQFF.